Below, 24 T cell receptor beta chains from the same sample are listed, as sequenced in a study of yellow fever vaccine responses in identical twins. From the RT-PCR reads, TCRdb called clonotypes with MiXCR, one entry per CDR3 protein. Among tens of thousands of distinct CDR3 sequences listed, roughly three fifths were seen once. Material: T cells from blood (PBMCs), unsorted or a sorted subset (not recorded which), obtained before or after yellow fever vaccination (not recorded which). Every receptor here comes from a woman aged 18-29 years who received the yellow fever vaccine.

This clonotype came up a few times. The J gene is TRBJ1-1, the V gene TRBV28; unclear D gene. The CDR3 loop spans 16 amino acids. With 3 bases removed from V and 5 bases from J, the gap between germline ends came to 19 bases. Germline CDR1 is MDHEN and CDR2 is SYDVKM. CDR3 protein: CASSFPKGRRETEAFF. The CDR3 nucleotides read TGTGCCAGCAGTTTCCCGAAAGGGAGGCGGGAGACTGAAGCTTTCTTT.

In its sample, this clonotype was seen a few times. The J gene is TRBJ2-6, the V gene TRBV7-9; TRBD2 is a possible D gene (5 bases). CDR3 length equals 15 residues. V was pared by 5 bases and J by 0 bases, with 8 bases between. Germline values: CDR1 SEHNR, CDR2 FQNEAQ (reference sequence). The CDR3 coding sequence is TGTGCCAGCAGCCGAACTAGCTCTGGGGCCAACGTCCTGACTTTC. Its translation: CASSRTSSGANVLTF.

This clonotype is a singleton in its sample. The chain combines TRBV10-3 with TRBJ2-1; the D is unclear. The CDR3 length is 15 residues. V lost 0 bases, J lost 4 bases, and 10 bases lay in between. The germline CDR1 and CDR2 sequences are ENHRY and SYGVKD. The CDR3 loop is CAISESTDRYNEQFF. The DNA of the CDR3 is TGTGCCATCAGTGAGTCGACCGATAGATACAATGAGCAGTTCTTC.

V gene TRBV10-3 combines with J gene TRBJ2-6, with 8 bases lining up with TRBD1. The CDR3 length is 18 residues. Germline V gene sequence: CDR1 ENHRY, CDR2 SYGVKD. V trimming: 1 base; J trimming: 0 bases; junction bases outside the gene matches: 5. The CDR3, as DNA: TGTGCCATCAGTGAGTTATTTACAGGGGGCTCTGGGGCCAACGTCCTGACTTTC. Its translation: CAISELFTGGSGANVLTF.

The chain is built from TRBV29-1 and TRBJ2-4, with a possible D match to TRBD2 (6 bases). With 1 base removed from V and 7 bases from J, the gap between germline ends came to 17 bases. Germline V gives CDR1 SQVTM, CDR2 ANQGSEA. The CDR3 has 15 amino acids. CDR3 DNA sequence: TGCAGCGTTGAAGGTCCAACAACCGGAGGGAACATTCAGTACTTC. Translating it yields CSVEGPTTGGNIQYF.

In its sample, this clonotype was seen a few times. The V and J genes are TRBV2 and TRBJ2-5, with D possibly matching TRBD2 (6 bases). Germline loops: CDR1 SNHLY, CDR2 FYNNEI. The CDR3 runs to 14 residues. Trimming stripped 7 bases from V and 1 base from J, with 13 bases between. The CDR3 region is CASKDYASQETQYF. DNA of the CDR3: TGTGCCAGCAAGGACTATGCCTCCCAAGAGACCCAGTACTTC.

This chain connects TRBV27 to TRBJ1-1; TRBD1 matches at 8 bases. This CDR3 comprises 13 residues. The germline gives CDR1 MNHEY, CDR2 SMNVEV (reference sequence). With V trimmed by 2 bases and J by 6 bases, 2 bases remained unmatched. The CDR3 nucleotides are TGTGCCAGCAGTTTAGTGACAGGGGCTGAAGCTTTCTTT. Its translation: CASSLVTGAEAFF.

This CDR3 reads CSVGTDTQYF. The CDR3 DNA reads TGCAGCGTGGGCACAGATACGCAGTATTTT. The chain joins TRBV29-1 to TRBJ2-3; D not resolved. The V gene lost 6 bases and the J gene lost 1 base, with 2 bases spanning the gap. This CDR3 is built from 10 residues. Germline V gives CDR1 SQVTM, CDR2 ANQGSEA.

The chain links TRBV5-4 to TRBJ1-4, with TRBD1 matching 8 bases. Germline V gives CDR1 SGHNT, CDR2 YYREEE (reference sequence). V lost 2 bases and J lost 5; bases outside the gene matches: 5. The CDR3 length is 15 residues. The CDR3 nucleotides read TGTGCCAGCAGCTTCGCCGGGACAGGCAATGAAAAACTGTTTTTT. Its protein is CASSFAGTGNEKLFF.

The V call is TRBV14, the J call TRBJ1-3; D is uncertain. Trimming removed 3 bases from V and 0 bases from J, with 9 bases in between. Germline CDR1 reads SGHDN; CDR2 reads FVKESK. This CDR3 is built from 15 residues. CDR3 nucleotides: TGTGCCAGCAGCCAGAACCGACTCTCTGGAAACACCATATATTTT. Its translation is CASSQNRLSGNTIYF.

CDR3 residues: CASSPPLLDRVGGYTF. CDR3 DNA sequence: TGTGCCAGCTCACCACCGCTTCTCGACAGGGTTGGTGGCTACACCTTC. The chain combines TRBV18 with TRBJ1-2; 7 bases are a match to TRBD1. V gave up 0 bases and J gave up 7 bases; unmatched junction bases: 11. The CDR3 length is 16 residues. Per germline, CDR1 KGHSH and CDR2 LQKENI.

The rearrangement joins TRBV4-1 to TRBJ2-2; 9 bases map to TRBD1. Germline CDR1 MGHRA, CDR2 YSYEKL. CDR3 length equals 15 residues. V lost 4 bases and J lost 5; bases outside the gene matches: 5. The CDR3 sequence: CASSRPGQGTGELFF. DNA for the CDR3: TGCGCCAGCAGCCGACCGGGACAGGGAACCGGGGAGCTGTTTTTT.

The rearrangement links TRBV11-1 to TRBJ2-1; a weak D match, TRBD1 (5 bases). The CDR3 consists of 12 residues. CDR1 and CDR2 (germline): SGHAT, FQDESV (reference sequence). With 1 base removed from V and 9 bases from J, the gap between germline ends came to 7 bases. The CDR3 loop is CASSLGGVEQFF. In nucleotides, the CDR3 is TGTGCCAGCAGCTTAGGGGGCGTTGAGCAGTTCTTC.

V and J are TRBV6-2 or TRBV6-3 and TRBJ1-1, with TRBD1 as a possible D gene (5 bases). The CDR3 has 15 amino acids. Germline assignment: CDR1 MNHEY and CDR2 SVGEGT. V was pared by 2 bases and J by 3 bases, with 13 bases between. CDR3 amino acids: CASSYGGNVDTEAFF. CDR3 nucleotides: TGTGCCAGCAGTTACGGGGGGAATGTGGACACTGAAGCTTTCTTT.

This sequence joins TRBV5-1 and TRBJ2-1, with TRBD2 matching 7 bases. The CDR3 loop spans 16 amino acids. CDR1 is SGHRS and CDR2 is YFSETQ in the germline V gene. V dropped 0 bases and J dropped 2; count of bases not matched to a gene: 5. This CDR3 reads CASSLVASGTYNEQFF. In DNA form, the CDR3 reads TGCGCCAGCAGCTTGGTCGCTAGCGGAACCTACAATGAGCAGTTCTTC.

The V gene is TRBV29-1, the J gene TRBJ2-5; possibly TRBD1 for D (5 bases). V was clipped by 5 bases and J by 3 bases, with 13 bases between them. CDR3 length equals 13 residues. Germline loops: CDR1 SQVTM, CDR2 ANQGSEA. CDR3: CSVMPTVEETQYF. In DNA, the CDR3 is TGCAGCGTTATGCCGACAGTAGAAGAGACCCAGTACTTC.

The rearrangement joins TRBV9 to TRBJ2-4; no clear D. CDR1 is SGDLS and CDR2 is YYNGEE in the germline V gene. The V end lost 4 bases, the J end lost 6 bases, and 14 bases lay between the germline ends. This CDR3 contains 14 residues. Here the CDR3 reads CASSPPGPGNIQYF. Here the CDR3 DNA reads TGTGCCAGCAGCCCACCAGGACCGGGAAACATTCAGTACTTC.

This chain connects TRBV7-9 to TRBJ1-1; the D gene is possibly TRBD1 (6 bases). V was trimmed by 7 bases and J by 1 base, leaving 16 bases between them. Germline V gene lookup returns CDR1 SEHNR and CDR2 FQNEAQ (reference sequence). The CDR3 has 15 amino acids. Here the CDR3 DNA reads TGTGCCAGCAACTGGGTCGCAGGGGCGAACACTGAAGCTTTCTTT. It encodes CASNWVAGANTEAFF.

The chain is built from TRBV29-1 and TRBJ2-2; the D gene is possibly TRBD2 (7 bases). The CDR3 covers 13 residues. The V and J ends lost 5 bases and 8 bases respectively, with 15 bases between them. Germline CDR1 SQVTM, CDR2 ANQGSEA. The CDR3 loop reads CSVWGGGPGELFF. DNA for the CDR3: TGCAGCGTTTGGGGAGGGGGGCCTGGGGAGCTGTTTTTT.

The chain carries TRBV11-2 and TRBJ1-5; tentative D call: TRBD1 (5 bases). The V and J ends lost 3 bases and 5 bases respectively, with 8 bases between them. Germline CDR1 is SGHAT and CDR2 is FQNNGV. The CDR3 consists of 13 residues. CDR3 protein: CASSFQGDQPQHF. The CDR3 region has the DNA TGTGCCAGCAGCTTCCAGGGAGATCAGCCCCAGCATTTT.

The genes are TRBV7-3 and TRBJ2-3, with D unresolved. The CDR3 extends over 13 amino acids. Germline V gene sequence: CDR1 SGHTA, CDR2 FQGTGA. V was clipped by 5 bases and J by 2 bases, with 8 bases between them. In DNA form, the CDR3 reads TGTGCCAGCAGCGAAGTAAACACAGATACGCAGTATTTT. Protein product: CASSEVNTDTQYF.

The V gene is TRBV15, the J gene TRBJ1-5; D is possibly TRBD1 (5 bases). Germline V lookup: CDR1 LNHNV, CDR2 YYDKDF (reference sequence). The ends were cut back, 3 bases at V and 2 bases at J, with 11 bases in the middle. This CDR3 region has 15 residues. Here the CDR3 reads CATSSADSGNQPQHF. CDR3 in DNA: TGTGCCACCAGCAGCGCCGACAGCGGCAATCAGCCCCAGCATTTT. The full variable domain, in which reference TRBV15 and TRBJ1-5 provide the parts outside the CDR3, is DAMVIQNPRYQVTQFGKPVTLSCSQTLNHNVMYWYQQKSSQAPKLLFHYYDKDFNNEADTPDNFQSRRPNTSFCFLDIRSPGLGDTAMYLCATSSADSGNQPQHFGDGTRLSIL.

The genes are TRBV29-1 and TRBJ2-5; 7 bases are shared with TRBD1. The CDR3 runs to 12 residues. V trimming: 7 bases; J trimming: 5 bases; junction bases outside the gene matches: 7. Per germline, CDR1 SQVTM and CDR2 ANQGSEA. In nucleotides, the CDR3 is TGCAGCGGTATACAGGGGATCGAGACCCAGTACTTC. Translating it yields CSGIQGIETQYF.

The chain uses TRBV11-2 and TRBJ1-2, with no clear D. The germline gives CDR1 SGHAT, CDR2 FQNNGV. The CDR3 sequence is 13 residues long. V lost 0 bases and J 3 bases, leaving 5 bases between the germline ends. CDR3 nucleotides: TGTGCCAGCAGCTTAGACCTCTACTATGGCTACACCTTC. Protein: CASSLDLYYGYTF.